One T cell receptor beta chain is described in this entry. The J segment lost 0 bases and the V segment lost 8 bases, leaving 6 bases of the junction unmatched. Looked up from germline, CDR1 is LNHDA and CDR2 is SQIVND (reference sequence). The CDR3 loop spans 15 amino acids. The sample originates from a study of OX40 agonist ivuxolimab in advanced cancers. TCRdb keeps only in-frame clones here, not all; method: immunoSEQ multiplex PCR. The table includes 45,000 to 60,000 clones, more than 70% detected once. The chain has TRBV19 and TRBJ1-5, with 8 bases fitting TRBD1. The sequencing here drew on CD4+ or CD8+ T cells sorted from blood, taken in a trial of the OX40 agonist ivuxolimab. This clonotype was sampled from an adult with an advanced solid tumor such as melanoma, head and neck, liver or kidney cancer. CDR3 DNA sequence: TGTGCCAGTTCGACAGGGGTTTATAGCAATCAGCCCCAGCATTTT. Its translation is CASSTGVYSNQPQHF.